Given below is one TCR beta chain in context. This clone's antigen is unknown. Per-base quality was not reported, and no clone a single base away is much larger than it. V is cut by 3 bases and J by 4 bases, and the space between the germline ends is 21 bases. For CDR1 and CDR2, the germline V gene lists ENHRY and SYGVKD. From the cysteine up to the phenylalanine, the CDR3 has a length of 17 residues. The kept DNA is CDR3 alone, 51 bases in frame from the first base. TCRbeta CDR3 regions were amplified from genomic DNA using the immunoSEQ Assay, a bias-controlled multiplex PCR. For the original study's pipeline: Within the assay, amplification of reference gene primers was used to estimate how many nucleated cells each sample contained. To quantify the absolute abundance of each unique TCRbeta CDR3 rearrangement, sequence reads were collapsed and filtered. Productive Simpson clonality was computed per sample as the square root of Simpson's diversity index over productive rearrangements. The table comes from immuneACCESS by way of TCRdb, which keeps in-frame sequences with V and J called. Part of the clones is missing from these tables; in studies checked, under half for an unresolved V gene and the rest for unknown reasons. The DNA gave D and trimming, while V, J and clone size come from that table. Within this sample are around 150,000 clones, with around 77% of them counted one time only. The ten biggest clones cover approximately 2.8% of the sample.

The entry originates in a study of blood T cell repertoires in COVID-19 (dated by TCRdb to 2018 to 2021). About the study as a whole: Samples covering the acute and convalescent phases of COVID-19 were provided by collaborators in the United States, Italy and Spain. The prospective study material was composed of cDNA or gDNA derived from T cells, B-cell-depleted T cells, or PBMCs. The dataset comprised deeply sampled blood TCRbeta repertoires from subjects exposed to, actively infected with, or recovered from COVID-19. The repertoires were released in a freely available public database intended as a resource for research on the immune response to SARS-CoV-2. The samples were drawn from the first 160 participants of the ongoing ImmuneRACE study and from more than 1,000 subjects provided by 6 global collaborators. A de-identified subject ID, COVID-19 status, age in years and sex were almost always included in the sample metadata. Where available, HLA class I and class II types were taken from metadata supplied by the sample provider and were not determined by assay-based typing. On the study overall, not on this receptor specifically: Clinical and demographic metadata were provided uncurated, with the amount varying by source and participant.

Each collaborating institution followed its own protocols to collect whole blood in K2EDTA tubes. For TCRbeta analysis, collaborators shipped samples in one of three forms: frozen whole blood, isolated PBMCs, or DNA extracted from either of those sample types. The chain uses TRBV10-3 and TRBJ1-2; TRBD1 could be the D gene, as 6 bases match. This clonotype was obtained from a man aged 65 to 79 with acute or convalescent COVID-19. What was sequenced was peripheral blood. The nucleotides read TGTGCCATCAGTGATTTGGACAGCGCTCGAACTAGCTATGGCTACACCTTC. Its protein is CAISDLDSARTSYGYTF.